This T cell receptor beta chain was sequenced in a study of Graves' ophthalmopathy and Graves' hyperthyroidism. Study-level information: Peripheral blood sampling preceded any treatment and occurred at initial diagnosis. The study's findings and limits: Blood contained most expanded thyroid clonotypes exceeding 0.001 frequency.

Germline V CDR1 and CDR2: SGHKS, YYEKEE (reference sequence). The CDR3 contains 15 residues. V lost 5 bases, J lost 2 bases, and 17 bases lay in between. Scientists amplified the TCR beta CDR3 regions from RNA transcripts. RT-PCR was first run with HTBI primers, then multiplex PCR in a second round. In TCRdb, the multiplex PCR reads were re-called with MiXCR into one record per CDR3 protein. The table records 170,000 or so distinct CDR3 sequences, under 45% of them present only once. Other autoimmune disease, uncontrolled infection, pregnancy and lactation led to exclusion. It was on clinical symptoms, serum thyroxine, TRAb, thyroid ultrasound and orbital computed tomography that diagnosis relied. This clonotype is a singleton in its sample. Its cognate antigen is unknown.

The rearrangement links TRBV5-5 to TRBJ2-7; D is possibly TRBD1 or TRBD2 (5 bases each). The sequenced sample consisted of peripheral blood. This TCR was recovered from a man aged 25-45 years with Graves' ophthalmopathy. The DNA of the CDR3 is TGTGCCAGCAGAGGATCTCGGGGCGGAACCTACGAGCAGTACTTC. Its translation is CASRGSRGGTYEQYF.